A single T cell receptor beta chain is shown here with its context. Antigen: not known. The data derive from a study of shared clonotypes between healthy human individuals. As for the study in general: Donors, aged 18 to 49, were two women and three men.

Unsorted samples drew genomic DNA from 90 million or so PBMCs. Points from the study as a whole: Among donors, clonotype sharing was expected to be affected by sequencing depth.

At the deep level, the assay was run. Only in-frame clones appear in the TCRdb table, and some are missing; sequencing was by immunoSEQ multiplex PCR. Among fewer than 550,000 clones, about 80% were seen once, and the ten largest hold around 12%. J lost 0 bases, V lost 4 bases, and 8 bases had no gene match. CDR1 is SGDLS, CDR2 YYNGEE, per germline. The CDR3 is 16 residues long. Sequences were obtained from PBMCs. This receptor was obtained from a woman between 35 and 50 years old in good health. Some clones in this sample may be carry-over from other donors' samples. The chain recombines TRBV9 with TRBJ2-3, with TRBD2 matching over 7 bases. The DNA for the CDR3 is TGTGCCAGCAGCTCCCGAGGGAGGGCAAGCACAGATACGCAGTATTTT. It yields the protein CASSSRGRASTDTQYF.